The 2 T cell receptor delta chains reported below all come from one sample, sequenced in a study of Vδ1+ human thymocytes. RNA was extracted from the cells and then reverse transcribed. CDR3 amplicons came from multiplex PCR with pooled V-gene forward and constant-region reverse primers. TCRdb repeated clone calling on the multiplex PCR reads with CATT. The table records roughly 25,000 delta-chain clones, under 8.5% of them present only once. Their specific antigens are unknown. Study-wide results and caveats: Highly polyclonal TRG and TRD repertoires with Gaussian CDR3 length distributions appeared in thymus.

The material sequenced was Vdelta1+ gamma-delta thymocytes from the thymus. Subset in this sample: FACS-sorted CD3+ TCRalphabeta- TCRVdelta1+ TCRVdelta2- thymocytes. Every receptor here comes from a girl less than two years old who had congenital heart surgery.

This clone turned up a few times. The V gene is TRDV1, the J gene TRDJ1; 12 nucleotides agree with TRDD3. Germline CDR1 reads TSWWSYY; CDR2 reads QGS. The CDR3 runs 20 residues. Trimming at V came to 5 bases and at J to 0 bases, leaving 16 bases not matched to a gene. Here the CDR3 reads CALGNDPNWGIPAYTDKLIF. CDR3 nucleotides: TGTGCTCTTGGGAACGATCCTAACTGGGGGATACCCGCGTACACCGATAAACTCATCTTT.

The V and J genes are TRDV1 and TRDJ1, with 9 bases aligning to TRDD3. The CDR3 is 19 residues long. The germline CDR1 and CDR2 sequences are TSWWSYY and QGS. J was trimmed by 0 bases and V by 2 bases; bases with no gene match: 13. The CDR3 sequence: CALGESTGLGDSYTDKLIF. The CDR3 bases are TGTGCTCTTGGGGAATCTACAGGGCTGGGGGATTCGTACACCGATAAACTCATCTTT.